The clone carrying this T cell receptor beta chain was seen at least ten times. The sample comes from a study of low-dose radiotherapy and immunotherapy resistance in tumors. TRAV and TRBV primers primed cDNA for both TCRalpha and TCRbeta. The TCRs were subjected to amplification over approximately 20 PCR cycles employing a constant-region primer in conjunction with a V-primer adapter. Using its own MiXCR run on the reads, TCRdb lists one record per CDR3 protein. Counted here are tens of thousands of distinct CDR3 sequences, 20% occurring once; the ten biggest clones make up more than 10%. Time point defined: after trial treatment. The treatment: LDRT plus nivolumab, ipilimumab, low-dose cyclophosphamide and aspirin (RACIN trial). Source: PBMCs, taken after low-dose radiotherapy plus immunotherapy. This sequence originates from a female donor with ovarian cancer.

The CDR3 DNA is TGCAGTGCTAGCCGGTCCTCTGGGGGTGGCTACACCTTC. It is translated as CSASRSSGGGYTF. The V call is TRBV20-1, the J call TRBJ1-2, with a weak D call TRBD1 (5 bases). V gave up 3 bases and J gave up 7 bases, with 15 bases separating them. The CDR3 is 13 residues long. Germline CDR1 reads DFQATT; CDR2 reads SNEGSKA (reference sequence).